This TCR beta chain was documented in a study of shared clonotypes between healthy human individuals. TCRdb's table, derived via immunoSEQ multiplex PCR, lists solely in-frame clones and lacks some. Seen here are a few hundred thousand clones, roughly four fifths observed once, and the top ten hold around 11%. Around 90 million PBMCs served as the genomic DNA source for unsorted samples. The CDR3 has 13 amino acids. Looked up from germline, CDR1 is MNHEY and CDR2 is SMNVEV (reference sequence). Trimming removed 2 bases from V and 4 bases from J, with 9 bases in between. The sequenced material came from PBMCs. The chain links TRBV27 to TRBJ2-7; perhaps TRBD2 as D (5 bases). This sequence originates from a woman aged 40 to 50 in good health. Some clones in this sample may be carry-over from other donors' samples. The CDR3 sequence: CASSLIGGYEQYF. In nucleotides, the CDR3 is TGTGCCAGCAGTTTAATAGGAGGATACGAGCAGTACTTC.